These 20 T cell receptor beta chains share one sample of origin, sequenced in a study of blood T cell repertoires in COVID-19. Assay used: immunoSEQ multiplex PCR; TCRdb lists only in-frame clones, some missing. This table has about 220,000 clones, 80% appearing once. Material for sequencing was peripheral blood. The origin of the receptors is a woman between 70 and 85 years old with acute or convalescent COVID-19.

A few counts support this clone. This chain uses TRBV11-2 with TRBJ2-3; possible D gene TRBD2, 5 bases. Trimming left V 1 base short and J 6 bases short, with 14 bases between. Germline CDR1 SGHAT, CDR2 FQNNGV. The CDR3 runs to 15 residues. CDR3 DNA: TGTGCCAGCAGCTTAGTTCCTAGTTTAGCGGATACGCAGTATTTT. Amino acids: CASSLVPSLADTQYF.

The genes are TRBV5-1 and TRBJ2-5, with 9 bases lining up with TRBD1. Germline V gene lookup returns CDR1 SGHRS and CDR2 YFSETQ. The CDR3 has 15 amino acids. Trimming at V came to 5 bases and at J to 1 base, leaving 6 bases not matched to a gene. DNA for the CDR3: TGCGCCAGCAGTCCGAACAGGGGGCCCCAAGAGACCCAGTACTTC. Protein: CASSPNRGPQETQYF.

The V gene is TRBV19, the J gene TRBJ1-5; 11 nucleotides match TRBD1. The trim removed 8 bases at V and 1 base at J, leaving 10 bases unmatched. This CDR3 has 17 amino acids. The germline gives CDR1 LNHDA, CDR2 SQIVND (reference sequence). CDR3 coding DNA: TGTGCCAGTGTTCCGGGACAGGGGGATGTAAGCAATCAGCCCCAGCATTTT. This sequence encodes CASVPGQGDVSNQPQHF.

V and J are TRBV5-1 and TRBJ1-1; D unresolved. CDR1 is SGHRS, CDR2 YFSETQ, per germline. The CDR3 has 14 amino acids. V was clipped by 0 bases and J by 2 bases, with 8 bases between them. This CDR3 is CASSLGGDNTEAFF. The CDR3 bases are TGCGCCAGCAGCTTGGGTGGAGACAACACTGAAGCTTTCTTT.

The chain couples TRBV6-5 to TRBJ1-6, with 7 nucleotides matching TRBD1. Germline CDR1 reads MNHEY; CDR2 reads SVGAGI. The CDR3 is 14 amino acids. V trimming: 7 bases; J trimming: 2 bases; junction bases outside the gene matches: 2. CDR3 residues: CASTQGAYNSPLHF. The CDR3 coding sequence is TGTGCCAGCACCCAGGGGGCCTATAATTCACCCCTCCACTTT.

This rearrangement joins TRBV6-1 to TRBJ1-5; no reliable D call. Trimming left V 1 base short and J 5 bases short, with 15 bases between. The CDR3 has 16 residues. Germline V gene lookup returns CDR1 MNHNS and CDR2 SASEGT. The DNA of the CDR3 is TGTGCCAGCAGTGAAGGGGAGAGGACTATATATCAGCCCCAGCATTTT. Encoded protein: CASSEGERTIYQPQHF.

In its sample, this clone was seen a few times. This chain links TRBV6-1 with TRBJ2-5; maybe TRBD2 (6 bases). V lost 3 bases and J lost 5, with 13 bases in between. This CDR3 region has 14 residues. From germline, CDR1 is MNHNS and CDR2 SASEGT. CDR3 loop: CASSDRGAGETQYF. Written as DNA, the CDR3 is TGTGCCAGCAGTGACCGGGGCGCGGGGGAGACCCAGTACTTC.

This chain joins TRBV19 and TRBJ2-3; 12 bases align to TRBD2. V gave up 5 bases and J gave up 1 base; unmatched junction bases: 10. The CDR3 has 18 residues. The germline CDR1 and CDR2 sequences are LNHDA and SQIVND (reference sequence). CDR3 DNA sequence: TGTGCCAGTAGTGAACTACTAGCGGGGGGATGGGGCACAGATACGCAGTATTTT. This translates into CASSELLAGGWGTDTQYF.

The chain joins TRBV24-1 to TRBJ2-1, with 10 bases lining up with TRBD2. The CDR3 has 16 amino acids. V was pared by 2 bases and J by 3 bases, with 3 bases of the junction left unmatched. CDR1 KGHDR and CDR2 SFDVKD come from the germline V gene. CDR3: CATSDYSGGNYNEQFF. CDR3 in DNA: TGTGCCACCAGTGATTATAGCGGGGGGAACTACAATGAGCAGTTCTTC.

This clone was found once. V gene TRBV5-1 combines with J gene TRBJ2-2, with D tentatively TRBD1 (6 bases). V was cut by 4 bases and J by 4 bases, with 11 bases left in between. The CDR3 contains 14 residues. The V gene's germline CDR1 is SGHRS and CDR2 YFSETQ. The CDR3 region is CASSPYRATGELFF. In DNA form, the CDR3 reads TGCGCCAGCAGCCCTTACAGGGCCACCGGGGAGCTGTTTTTT. Filled out from reference TRBV5-1 and TRBJ2-2, the complete variable domain reads KAGVTQTPRYLIKTRGQQVTLSCSPISGHRSVSWYQQTPGQGLQFLFEYFSETQRNKGNFPGRFSGRQFSNSRSEMNVSTLELGDSALYLCASSPYRATGELFFGEGSRLTVL.

For this clone: One end of the junction does not line up with germline, which may come from a read error. Other DNA sequences in this sample translate to the same CDR3. The chain links TRBV24-1 to TRBJ1-5; tentatively, D is TRBD1 (5 bases). The CDR3 extends over 14 amino acids. From germline, CDR1 is KGHDR and CDR2 SFDVKD. The CDR3 DNA is TGTGCCACCCGCGGATCCGGGGGGGATCAGCCTCAGCATTTT. Protein product: CATRGSGGDQPQHF.

The chain combines TRBV29-1 with TRBJ1-2; no definite D call. CDR3 length: 12 amino acids. From germline, CDR1 is SQVTM and CDR2 ANQGSEA. V lost 4 bases to trimming and J lost 4 bases, with 10 bases between them. The CDR3 DNA reads TGCAGCGTTGGAGGCTTCGTCTATGGCTACACCTTC. Its translation is CSVGGFVYGYTF.

The rearrangement joins TRBV12-3 or TRBV12-4 to TRBJ1-4; TRBD1 might be the D (5 bases). This CDR3 contains 13 residues. Trimming took 3 bases from V and 5 from J, leaving 7 bases between them. The CDR3 region is CASSLAGNEKLFF. The CDR3 bases are TGTGCCAGCAGTTTGGCAGGGAATGAAAAACTGTTTTTT.

V and J are TRBV5-1 and TRBJ1-4; D is unclear. CDR3 length: 14 residues. Trimming pared 0 bases from V and 4 bases from J, leaving 7 bases between. Germline CDR1 and CDR2: SGHRS and YFSETQ. The CDR3 region has the DNA TGCGCCAGCAGCTTGGGCGGTAATAATGAAAAACTGTTTTTT. Translated, it gives CASSLGGNNEKLFF.

This sequence joins TRBV5-6 and TRBJ1-2; the match to TRBD1 covers 7 bases. There are 17 residues in the CDR3. Germline V gene sequence: CDR1 SGHDT, CDR2 YYEEEE. V lost 4 bases and J lost 5; bases outside the gene matches: 17. The CDR3 spells CASSGSDRAVARYGYTF. CDR3 in DNA: TGTGCCAGCAGCGGGAGCGACAGGGCAGTCGCCCGATATGGCTACACCTTC.

The chain employs TRBV7-8 and TRBJ2-4, with 15 bases matching TRBD2. Looked up from germline, CDR1 is SGHVS and CDR2 is FQNEAQ. The ends lost 1 base at V and 2 bases at J; junction bases unmatched: 6. The CDR3 runs 19 residues. The CDR3: CASSLDRTSGGGSKNIQYF. DNA of the CDR3: TGTGCCAGCAGCTTAGATCGGACTAGCGGGGGGGGATCCAAAAACATTCAGTACTTC.

The chain is built from TRBV7-9 and TRBJ1-2, with a tentative D call TRBD1 (6 bases). V lost 2 bases to trimming and J lost 8 bases, with 15 bases between them. Germline V gives CDR1 SEHNR, CDR2 FQNEAQ (reference sequence). CDR3 length: 14 amino acids. The CDR3 reads CASSLREGGSGYTF. CDR3 coding DNA: TGTGCCAGCAGCTTAAGGGAAGGGGGTTCGGGCTACACCTTC. The full variable domain, completed using reference TRBV7-9 and TRBJ1-2, is DTGVSQNPRHKITKRGQNVTFRCDPISEHNRLYWYRQTLGQGPEFLTYFQNEAQLEKSRLLSDRFSAERPKGSFSTLEIQRTEQGDSAMYLCASSLREGGSGYTFGSGTRLTVV.

In this sample, this clone turned up once. This CDR3 is CASSFRLAGGREQFF. The CDR3 nucleotides are TGTGCCAGCAGCTTCCGACTAGCGGGGGGGAGAGAGCAGTTCTTC. V is TRBV7-8 and J is TRBJ2-1; 14 bases are a match to TRBD2. CDR1 and CDR2 (germline): SGHVS, FQNEAQ. CDR3 length: 15 amino acids. V shed 3 bases and J 10 bases; nucleotides not matched to a gene: 5.

The chain has TRBV3-1 (or the pseudogene TRBV3-2) and TRBJ1-2, with TRBD1 matching 7 bases. The CDR3 loop spans 14 amino acids. V was pared by 1 base and J by 8 bases, with 7 bases of the junction left unmatched. Germline-derived CDR1 and CDR2 are LGHDT and YNNKEL (reference sequence). DNA for the CDR3: TGTGCCAGCAGCCAAGGCTGGACAGGACAAGGCTACACCTTC. It encodes CASSQGWTGQGYTF.

The chain joins TRBV7-8 to TRBJ2-7; 9 bases match TRBD2. V lost 5 bases, J lost 2 bases, and 13 bases stayed unmatched. Germline values: CDR1 SGHVS, CDR2 FQNEAQ. CDR3 size: 17 residues. The CDR3 region has the DNA TGTGCCAGCAGCCCCCGAGGGGCGGGGGGGACCCCCTACGAGCAGTACTTC. This sequence encodes CASSPRGAGGTPYEQYF.